The 30 T cell receptor beta chains below were found in one sample sequenced in a study of memory CD4+ T cells and cytomegalovirus serostatus. Method: immunoSEQ multiplex PCR; TCRdb's copy keeps in-frame clones and lacks some. Among 55,000 or so clones listed, about four fifths were seen once. The sort gate was single viable CD3+CD4+CD8-CD45RO+ cells for memory CD4+ T cells. What was sequenced was memory CD4+ T cells from blood. The receptors originated from an adult in good health and CMV-seropositive.

The rearrangement links TRBV4-1 to TRBJ1-3; no firm D call. This CDR3 spans 15 amino acids. Per germline, CDR1 MGHRA and CDR2 YSYEKL. The V end lost 1 base, the J end lost 0 bases, and 7 bases lay between the germline ends. The CDR3 DNA sequence: TGCGCCAGCAGCCAAGCAGGATACTCTGGAAACACCATATATTTT. Its translation: CASSQAGYSGNTIYF.

J is TRBJ1-3 and V is TRBV7-2; tentatively, D is TRBD1 (5 bases). Looked up from germline, CDR1 is SGHTA and CDR2 is FQGNSA. Trimming removed 5 bases at V and 0 bases at J, with 11 bases between. This CDR3 comprises 15 residues. CDR3 protein: CASSGGTSSGNTIYF. The DNA for the CDR3 is TGTGCCAGCAGCGGGGGAACTAGCTCTGGAAACACCATATATTTT.

The chain joins TRBV7-2 to TRBJ1-6, with 8 bases lining up with TRBD1. This CDR3 comprises 15 residues. Germline CDR1 and CDR2: SGHTA and FQGNSA. After removal of 5 bases from V and 7 bases from J, the junction contained 7 bases not matched to a gene. The DNA for the CDR3 is TGTGCCAGCAGCCCCCGACAGGGGAGGAATTCACCCCTCCACTTT. As protein: CASSPRQGRNSPLHF.

The V gene is TRBV19, the J gene TRBJ2-3, with D hard to call. V was trimmed by 7 bases and J by 0 bases, leaving 11 bases between them. The CDR3 has 14 residues. CDR1 and CDR2 from the germline V gene are LNHDA and SQIVND (reference sequence). The CDR3 DNA follows: TGTGCCAGTAAGGTGGGCCTTAGCACAGATACGCAGTATTTT. Translating gives CASKVGLSTDTQYF.

The gene calls are TRBV6-1 and TRBJ2-7; 8 bases fit TRBD1. The V and J ends lost 6 bases and 4 bases, in that order; junction bases with no gene match: 8. Germline loops: CDR1 MNHNS, CDR2 SASEGT. The CDR3 contains 14 residues. The CDR3 DNA reads TGTGCCAGCAGCAGGGGGCAGAGCCCTTACGAGCAGTACTTC. This gives the protein CASSRGQSPYEQYF.

This chain joins TRBV19 and TRBJ1-2; D is unresolved. V dropped 3 bases and J dropped 4 bases, with 12 bases sitting between them. The germline CDR1 and CDR2 sequences are LNHDA and SQIVND (reference sequence). The CDR3 contains 14 residues. CDR3 amino acids: CASSMISPSYGYTF. The CDR3 DNA follows: TGTGCCAGTAGTATGATTTCACCCTCCTATGGCTACACCTTC.

The V and J genes are TRBV10-1 and TRBJ2-5; 12 positions match TRBD2. J lost 5 bases, V lost 0 bases, and 7 bases had no gene match. Germline lookup yields CDR1 WNHNN and CDR2 SYGVQD (reference sequence). The CDR3 totals 17 residues. In DNA form, the CDR3 reads TGCGCCAGCAGTGAGTCTCTAGCGGGAGGGCCGAAGGAGACCCAGTACTTC. Residues: CASSESLAGGPKETQYF.

V gene TRBV7-9 combines with J gene TRBJ1-4; possibly TRBD1 for D (5 bases). The CDR3 spans 13 residues. Looked up from germline, CDR1 is SEHNR and CDR2 is FQNEAQ (reference sequence). The germline V and J ends were trimmed by 5 bases and 8 bases, with 12 bases remaining between them. CDR3: CASSRQGGEKLFF. CDR3 DNA sequence: TGTGCCAGCAGCCGTCAGGGAGGGGAAAAACTGTTTTTT. Full variable domain (outside the CDR3, taken from reference TRBV7-9 and TRBJ1-4): DTGVSQNPRHKITKRGQNVTFRCDPISEHNRLYWYRQTLGQGPEFLTYFQNEAQLEKSRLLSDRFSAERPKGSFSTLEIQRTEQGDSAMYLCASSRQGGEKLFFGSGTQLSVL.

V gene TRBV28 combines with J gene TRBJ2-7; no firm D call. This CDR3 spans 11 amino acids. Germline V gene lookup returns CDR1 MDHEN and CDR2 SYDVKM. V gave up 7 bases and J gave up 1 base, with 5 bases separating them. The CDR3 region has the DNA TGTGCCAGCACCCCTTCCTACGAGCAGTACTTC. Its protein product is CASTPSYEQYF.

The sample holds one count of this clone. The rearrangement links TRBV7-8 to TRBJ1-2; D is unresolved. This CDR3 is 16 amino acids long. V was trimmed by 1 base and J by 3 bases, leaving 15 bases between them. CDR1 is SGHVS, CDR2 FQNEAQ, per germline. CDR3 nucleotides: TGTGCCAGCAGCTTAGGGAGGATCGGATCACACTATGGCTACACCTTC. It translates to CASSLGRIGSHYGYTF. Full variable domain (missing parts from reference TRBV7-8 and TRBJ1-2): GAGVSQSPRYKVAKRGQDVALRCDPISGHVSLFWYQQALGQGPEFLTYFQNEAQLDKSGLPSDRFFAERPEGSVSTLKIQRTQQEDSAVYLCASSLGRIGSHYGYTFGSGTRLTVV.

There are a few counts of this clone. The chain carries TRBV7-3 and TRBJ1-1; D may be TRBD1 (6 bases). V gave up 5 bases and J gave up 0 bases, with 16 bases separating them. CDR3 length: 16 residues. Germline V gene lookup returns CDR1 SGHTA and CDR2 FQGTGA. As DNA, the CDR3 is TGTGCCAGCAGCCCCCAAGGGGGGTCCTTGAACACTGAAGCTTTCTTT. This gives the protein CASSPQGGSLNTEAFF. Combining the CDR3 with reference TRBV7-3 and TRBJ1-1 gives the whole variable domain GAGVSQTPSNKVTEKGKYVELRCDPISGHTALYWYRQSLGQGPEFLIYFQGTGAADDSGLPNDRFFAVRPEGSVSTLKIQRTERGDSAVYLCASSPQGGSLNTEAFFGQGTRLTVV.

The chain joins TRBV18 to TRBJ2-5; D not resolved. Germline V gives CDR1 KGHSH, CDR2 LQKENI. CDR3 size: 17 residues. V shed 0 bases and J shed 0 bases, with 14 bases lying between them. The CDR3 DNA follows: TGTGCCAGCTCACCACCGCTGGCTGGGTACTACCAAGAGACCCAGTACTTC. It translates to CASSPPLAGYYQETQYF.

The J gene is TRBJ2-3, the V gene TRBV4-1; 7 bases align to TRBD1. This CDR3 is built from 14 residues. V lost 4 bases, J lost 3 bases, and 4 bases stayed unmatched. Germline V gene data show CDR1 as MGHRA and CDR2 as YSYEKL. Written as DNA, the CDR3 is TGCGCCAGCAGCCTTGACAGGGTAACAGATACGCAGTATTTT. Amino acids: CASSLDRVTDTQYF.

The chain uses TRBV4-2 and TRBJ2-1; tentatively, D is TRBD2 (7 bases). The CDR3 has 17 residues. V was clipped by 3 bases and J by 7 bases, with 22 bases between them. Germline values: CDR1 LGHNA, CDR2 YNFKEQ. In DNA form, the CDR3 reads TGTGCCAGCAGCCAGGGTACTTCGGGGGCGGGGGCTAATGAGCAGTTCTTC. Its translation is CASSQGTSGAGANEQFF.

The rearrangement links TRBV2 to TRBJ1-6, with 11 bases aligning to TRBD1. The CDR3 runs 16 residues. V lost 7 bases and J lost 9; bases outside the gene matches: 11. Germline V lookup: CDR1 SNHLY, CDR2 FYNNEI. CDR3 coding DNA: TGTGCCAGCACCAAAGGACAGGGGGCACGAGGTTCACCCCTCCACTTT. It encodes CASTKGQGARGSPLHF.

The rearrangement links TRBV29-1 to TRBJ1-2, with 7 bases lining up with TRBD1. The trim removed 1 base at V and 8 bases at J, leaving 4 bases unmatched. This CDR3 region has 12 residues. Germline assignment: CDR1 SQVTM and CDR2 ANQGSEA. DNA for the CDR3: TGCAGCGTTGAAGGGTCAGGGGGAGGCTACACCTTC. This sequence encodes CSVEGSGGGYTF. Based on the CDR3 plus reference TRBV29-1 and TRBJ1-2, the full variable domain is SAVISQKPSRDICQRGTSLTIQCQVDSQVTMMFWYRQQPGQSLTLIATANQGSEATYESGFVIDKFPISRPNLTFSTLTVSNMSPEDSSIYLCSVEGSGGGYTFGSGTRLTVV.

V and J are TRBV19 and TRBJ1-1, with D tentatively TRBD1 (6 bases). Germline assignment: CDR1 LNHDA and CDR2 SQIVND (reference sequence). Trimming stripped 6 bases from V and 4 bases from J, with 12 bases between. CDR3 length: 13 amino acids. CDR3 in amino acids: CASSAGVGTEAFF. Here the CDR3 DNA reads TGTGCCAGTAGCGCAGGGGTCGGCACTGAAGCTTTCTTT.

Comment on this clone: The same CDR3 arises from other DNA sequences in this sample as well. The rearrangement links TRBV6-5 to TRBJ1-2; 8 bases are a match to TRBD1. J gave up 5 bases and V 6 bases, and 5 bases lay outside the gene matches. CDR3 length: 13 residues. Germline V gene sequence: CDR1 MNHEY, CDR2 SVGAGI. In DNA form, the CDR3 reads TGTGCCAGCAGCCCTCGGACAGGGTATGGCTACACCTTC. Protein product: CASSPRTGYGYTF.

J is TRBJ2-7 and V is TRBV10-3, with TRBD1 matching over 8 bases. Germline V gene data show CDR1 as ENHRY and CDR2 as SYGVKD. The J segment lost 3 bases and the V segment lost 6 bases, leaving 1 base of the junction unmatched. The CDR3 is 12 residues long. The CDR3 bases are TGTGCCATCAGCGGACAGGGCTACGAGCAGTACTTC. The encoded protein is CAISGQGYEQYF.

The gene calls are TRBV2 and TRBJ2-5, with 10 bases fitting TRBD2. Per the germline V gene, CDR1 is SNHLY and CDR2 is FYNNEI. The CDR3 consists of 14 residues. The junction had 3 bases not matched to a gene; V was cut back by 5 bases and J by 3 bases. The CDR3: CASSKTSGEETQYF. CDR3 in DNA: TGTGCCAGCAGTAAAACTAGCGGGGAAGAGACCCAGTACTTC.

Remarks on this clone: This CDR3 is also generated by other DNA sequences in the sample. The chain uses TRBV9 and TRBJ2-2; tentatively, D is TRBD2 (6 bases). Germline V gene data show CDR1 as SGDLS and CDR2 as YYNGEE. With 2 bases removed from V and 5 bases from J, the gap between germline ends came to 13 bases. This CDR3 spans 15 amino acids. The DNA of the CDR3 is TGTGCCAGCAGCGTGGGAGGTGGGGGGACCGGGGAGCTGTTTTTT. As protein: CASSVGGGGTGELFF.

The chain uses TRBV4-3 and TRBJ2-3, with TRBD2 as a possible D gene (6 bases). V lost 0 bases to trimming and J lost 5 bases, with 18 bases between them. The CDR3 length is 17 residues. Per the germline V gene, CDR1 is LGHNA and CDR2 is YSLEER. Here the CDR3 DNA reads TGCGCCAGCAGCCAAGATACGGAGCGGGCTGGGGGAGATACGCAGTATTTT. It encodes CASSQDTERAGGDTQYF.

CDR3 in amino acids: CASSSGGAPGELFF. CDR3 sequence (DNA): TGTGCCAGTTCCTCAGGGGGCGCCCCCGGGGAGCTGTTTTTT. V and J are TRBV19 and TRBJ2-2; 8 positions match TRBD1. The germline V gene encodes CDR1 LNHDA and CDR2 SQIVND (reference sequence). CDR3 length equals 14 residues. V was clipped by 8 bases and J by 6 bases; unmatched bases: 8.

The V and J genes are TRBV29-1 and TRBJ1-2; 8 nucleotides align to TRBD1. Losses at the gene ends were 0 bases for V and 0 bases for J; bases not matched to a gene: 9. The CDR3 is 17 amino acids. Per germline, CDR1 SQVTM and CDR2 ANQGSEA. CDR3 sequence reads: CSVEEETGERANYGYTF. For the CDR3, the DNA is TGCAGCGTTGAAGAGGAGACAGGGGAGAGGGCTAACTATGGCTACACCTTC.

This clone turned up a few times. The chain uses TRBV19 and TRBJ1-5, with no clear D. Trimming took 3 bases from V and 0 from J, leaving 6 bases between them. CDR1 is LNHDA and CDR2 is SQIVND in the germline V gene (reference sequence). CDR3 length equals 14 residues. Here the CDR3 reads CASSMQSSNQPQHF. The CDR3 bases are TGTGCCAGTAGTATGCAAAGTAGCAATCAGCCCCAGCATTTT.

This chain links TRBV19 with TRBJ2-2; D uncertain. The CDR3 extends over 16 amino acids. Trimming removed 10 bases from V and 0 bases from J, with 18 bases in between. The germline V gene encodes CDR1 LNHDA and CDR2 SQIVND (reference sequence). CDR3 residues: CATRLGQVSNTGELFF. Written as DNA, the CDR3 is TGTGCCACCCGCCTCGGGCAGGTCTCGAACACCGGGGAGCTGTTTTTT.

DNA for the CDR3: TGCGCCAGCAGGAGACAGGGGACCGAAGATACGCAGTATTTT. This gives the protein CASRRQGTEDTQYF. J is TRBJ2-3 and V is TRBV5-1; 8 bases match TRBD1. Germline lookup yields CDR1 SGHRS and CDR2 YFSETQ. V shed 5 bases and J 5 bases; nucleotides not matched to a gene: 7. CDR3 length: 14 residues.

This clone has only one observation. The chain has TRBV7-3 and TRBJ1-1, with 7 bases that match TRBD1. With V trimmed by 5 bases and J by 3 bases, 6 bases remained unmatched. CDR3 length: 14 residues. CDR1 is SGHTA and CDR2 is FQGTGA in the germline V gene. The CDR3 protein is CASSQTQGDTEAFF. CDR3 coding DNA: TGTGCCAGCAGCCAGACGCAGGGGGACACTGAAGCTTTCTTT.

The V gene is TRBV27, the J gene TRBJ2-1, with 7 bases identical to TRBD2. Germline values: CDR1 MNHEY, CDR2 SMNVEV (reference sequence). J lost 9 bases, V lost 5 bases, and 13 bases had no gene match. The CDR3 is 15 amino acids. CDR3 nucleotides: TGTGCCAGCAGTAACAGGCCGATGGGAGGGAGTGAGCAGTTCTTC. Its protein is CASSNRPMGGSEQFF.

This clone was observed once. V and J are TRBV19 and TRBJ1-2; D may be TRBD1 (6 bases). There are 16 residues in the CDR3. Trimming removed 0 bases at V and 2 bases at J, with 13 bases between. Germline V gene lookup returns CDR1 LNHDA and CDR2 SQIVND (reference sequence). The CDR3 here is CASSIDLRGQNYGYTF. The CDR3 coding sequence is TGTGCCAGTAGTATAGATCTACGGGGGCAGAACTATGGCTACACCTTC.